These T cell receptor beta chains were read from a single sample in a study of blood T cell repertoires in COVID-19. The repertoire was sequenced with immunoSEQ multiplex PCR; TCRdb's copy has only in-frame clones and lacks some. Here the sample spans about 130,000 clones, approximately 89% being singletons. Sample: peripheral blood. The receptors originated from a woman aged 65 to 85 with COVID-19, enrolled during active disease. The CDR3 runs from the conserved cysteine through the conserved F or W. The order of the fields is V gene, clone size, J gene, D gene, CDR3 DNA, CDR3 protein. A D gene is named only where the DNA matches it firmly. Some rows mark clone size as missing; the rest say once, few, many or name a class of expanded clone.

TRBV5-1,.,TRBJ2-7,TRBD1,TGCGCCAGCAGTTACAGGGGTCCAGCCTCCTACGAGCAGTACTTC,CASSYRGPASYEQYF
TRBV3-1/TRBV3-2,.,TRBJ2-5,.,TGTGCCAGCAGCCAGCGGGGCCAAGAGACCCAGTACTTC,CASSQRGQETQYF
TRBV28,.,TRBJ2-5,TRBD2,TGTGCCAGCAGTTTCAGCGGGGGGGCCCCCGCGGGAGGAGAGACCCAGTACTTC,CASSFSGGAPAGGETQYF
TRBV7-2,.,TRBJ2-3,TRBD1,TGTGCCAGCAGCCCGGAGACAGGGGGCTTTGCAGATACGCAGTATTTT,CASSPETGGFADTQYF
TRBV28,.,TRBJ2-7,TRBD1,TGTGCCAGCAGTAGCCCCGGGACAGGGGGCGACGAGCAGTACTTC,CASSSPGTGGDEQYF
TRBV7-9,.,TRBJ2-5,TRBD1,TGTGCCAGCAGTCCCGGGACAGAAGAGACCCAGTACTTC,CASSPGTEETQYF
TRBV28,.,TRBJ1-2,TRBD1,TGTGCCAGCAGTCCCACTGACAGGGTCTCCTATGGCTACACCTTC,CASSPTDRVSYGYTF
TRBV28,once,TRBJ1-5,.,TGTGCCAGCAGTTTCGGCAGGGTGCATCAGCCCCAGCATTTT,CASSFGRVHQPQHF
TRBV29-1,.,TRBJ2-3,.,TGCAGCGTGAACCCACAGGGGAGGAGCACAGATACGCAGTATTTT,CSVNPQGRSTDTQYF
TRBV7-9,.,TRBJ1-1,.,TGTGCCAGCAGCGATATCTACAGGTGGGGGAACACTGAAGCTTTCTTT,CASSDIYRWGNTEAFF
TRBV5-6,.,TRBJ2-1,TRBD1,TGTGCCAGCAGCCCCAGGGACAGGGGGCAAAACAATGAGCAGTTCTTC,CASSPRDRGQNNEQFF
TRBV20-1,.,TRBJ2-5,TRBD2,TGCAGTGCTAGTCTAGCGGGGGGGCCAGAGACCCAGTACTTC,CSASLAGGPETQYF
TRBV6-5,.,TRBJ1-2,.,TGTGCCAGCGGTACGGGGGGAGGGGCCTCCTATGGCTACACCTTC,CASGTGGGASYGYTF
TRBV28,.,TRBJ1-2,.,TGTGCCAGCAGTTTATCCCAGGGCTACACCTTC,CASSLSQGYTF
TRBV2,.,TRBJ2-2,TRBD2,TGTGCCAGCTGCGAGACTAGCGGGGGGGCCCGGTCCGGGGAGCTGTTTTTT,CASCETSGGARSGELFF
TRBV6-6,once,TRBJ2-5,TRBD2,TGTGCCAGCAGTTATCGGGGGGGGCTGGAGACCCAGTACTTC,CASSYRGGLETQYF
TRBV11-2,.,TRBJ2-5,TRBD2,TGTGCCAGCAGCCCGGGACGGAGCCGGGGGGAGTATGGGTCGGAGACCCAGTACTTC,CASSPGRSRGEYGSETQYF
TRBV27,.,TRBJ1-1,.,TGTGCCAGCGCCCCCGCATACAGGGCGTCCCTGAACACTGAAGCTTTCTTT,CASAPAYRASLNTEAFF
TRBV30,.,TRBJ2-7,.,TGTGCCTGGATAGCCCCGGGCTCCTACGAGCAGTACTTC,CAWIAPGSYEQYF
TRBV5-1,few,TRBJ1-3,.,TGCGCCAGCAGCTTGGAACAGGGCTCTGGAAACACCATATATTTT,CASSLEQGSGNTIYF